The sequence of this T cell receptor (beta chain) was determined in a study of shared clonotypes between healthy human individuals. A split of CD4+ cells into CD45RA+ naive and CD45RA-negative memory subsets was performed. For each subset, genomic DNA was distributed in equal portions over several immunoSEQ plates. Each replicate PCR on the sorted subsets used 200 ng DNA (about 30,000 T cell genomes). Only in-frame clones appear in the TCRdb table, and some are missing; sequencing was by immunoSEQ multiplex PCR. The data hold around 990,000 clones, with approximately 80% observed a single time. The CDR3 runs to 14 residues. CDR1 and CDR2 from the germline V gene are SEHNR and FQNEAQ (reference sequence). V lost 1 base and J lost 3, with 10 bases in between.

This sequence joins TRBV7-9 and TRBJ2-7; D is undetermined. The sequence was collected from a man aged 18 to 29 in good health. Some clones in this sample may be carry-over from other donors' samples. Sequenced sample: memory CD4+ T cells from PBMCs. Subset in this sample: CD45RA-negative fraction. The CDR3 region is CASSLGAENYEQYF. The CDR3 coding sequence is TGTGCCAGCAGCTTAGGAGCCGAAAACTACGAGCAGTACTTC.